The 9 T cell receptor beta chains presented below share a single source sample, sequenced in a study of blood T cell repertoires in COVID-19. TCRdb's copy holds only in-frame clones and misses some; the assay was immunoSEQ multiplex PCR. The sample contains 250,000 to 350,000 clones, approximately 84% of which appear only once. Sequencing input: peripheral blood. These receptors all stem from a human donor with COVID-19, enrolled during active disease. The donor label of this sample is uncertain.

This clone was seen a single time. The junction and the germline gene differ at one end; a read error may be behind it. The rearrangement uses TRBV7-2 and TRBJ2-7; TRBD2 matches 12 bases. This CDR3 is built from 17 residues. The germline V gene encodes CDR1 SGHTA and CDR2 FQGNSA. For the CDR3, the DNA is TGTGCCAGCAGCTTAGCCGAGGGCAGGGCGGGACTAGCGGGTCTTGACTTC. It is translated as CASSLAEGRAGLAGLDF.

The chain has TRBV9 and TRBJ2-5; 8 nucleotides align to TRBD1. Germline CDR1 reads SGDLS; CDR2 reads YYNGEE. Trimming at V came to 4 bases and at J to 2 bases, leaving 10 bases not matched to a gene. The CDR3 has 16 residues. The CDR3 here is CASSMGTGGQQETQYF. The CDR3 DNA is TGTGCCAGCAGCATGGGGACAGGAGGACAGCAAGAGACCCAGTACTTC.

The J gene is TRBJ1-1, the V gene TRBV28, with a tentative D call TRBD1 (6 bases). The CDR3 has 13 residues. Per the germline V gene, CDR1 is MDHEN and CDR2 is SYDVKM. V lost 11 bases and J lost 3, with 16 bases in between. The CDR3 here is CAHKDTGYTEAFF. In DNA, the CDR3 is TGTGCCCACAAAGATACAGGGTACACTGAAGCTTTCTTT.

J is TRBJ2-3 and V is TRBV30; D unresolved. The CDR3 extends over 12 amino acids. The germline V and J ends were trimmed by 4 bases and 8 bases, with 13 bases remaining between them. Germline CDR1 and CDR2: GTSNPN and SVGIG (reference sequence). CDR3 loop: CAWTNSPGTQYF. The CDR3 DNA sequence: TGTGCCTGGACTAACTCTCCCGGTACGCAGTATTTT. Full variable domain (missing parts from reference TRBV30 and TRBJ2-3): SQTIHQWPATLVQPVGSPLSLECTVEGTSNPNLYWYRQAAGRGLQLLFYSVGIGQISSEVPQNLSASRPQDRQFILSSKKLLLSDSGFYLCAWTNSPGTQYFGPGTRLTVL.

This clone occurred a few times. The chain combines TRBV7-3 with TRBJ1-1; 8 nucleotides align to TRBD1. The CDR3 is 13 amino acids. CDR1 is SGHTA, CDR2 FQGTGA, per germline. The junction had 3 bases not matched to a gene; V was cut back by 6 bases and J by 3 bases. CDR3 nucleotides: TGTGCCAGCAGATCACAGGGGGACACTGAAGCTTTCTTT. Translation: CASRSQGDTEAFF. Full variable domain (outside the CDR3, taken from reference TRBV7-3 and TRBJ1-1): GAGVSQTPSNKVTEKGKYVELRCDPISGHTALYWYRQSLGQGPEFLIYFQGTGAADDSGLPNDRFFAVRPEGSVSTLKIQRTERGDSAVYLCASRSQGDTEAFFGQGTRLTVV.

The chain links TRBV27 to TRBJ2-3, with D maybe TRBD1 (5 bases). The germline V gene has CDR1 MNHEY and CDR2 SMNVEV (reference sequence). Trimming shortened V by 0 bases and J by 1 base, and 5 bases separated the two germline ends. CDR3 length equals 14 residues. CDR3 DNA sequence: TGTGCCAGCAGTTTATCCAGGGGCACAGATACGCAGTATTTT. Its protein is CASSLSRGTDTQYF.

This rearrangement joins TRBV5-1 to TRBJ2-1; perhaps TRBD1 as D (6 bases). CDR1 is SGHRS and CDR2 is YFSETQ in the germline V gene. V shed 5 bases and J shed 3 bases, with 12 bases lying between them. This CDR3 is built from 14 residues. The CDR3 region is CASSTGWVYNEQFF. As DNA, the CDR3 is TGCGCCAGCAGTACAGGGTGGGTCTACAATGAGCAGTTCTTC.

CDR3 residues: CASSPPQGQEKLFF. The CDR3 coding sequence is TGTGCCAGCAGTCCCCCCCAGGGACAGGAAAAACTGTTTTTT. The V gene is TRBV28, the J gene TRBJ1-4, with 7 bases identical to TRBD1. The germline CDR1 and CDR2 sequences are MDHEN and SYDVKM. The junction had 8 bases not matched to a gene; V was cut back by 5 bases and J by 8 bases. The CDR3 totals 14 residues.

V usage is TRBV28 and J usage is TRBJ1-4; 7 bases match TRBD1. Germline V gives CDR1 MDHEN, CDR2 SYDVKM. The CDR3 loop spans 16 amino acids. The ends lost 10 bases at V and 0 bases at J; junction bases unmatched: 11. The CDR3 loop reads CATDDRVGATNEKLFF. The CDR3 nucleotides read TGTGCCACCGACGACAGGGTCGGAGCAACTAATGAAAAACTGTTTTTT.